This T cell receptor (beta chain) was sequenced during a study of molecular identifiers for immune sequencing clone quantification. TCRdb redid the calling of the PCR reads with MiXCR, one entry per CDR3 protein. The repertoire includes about 640,000 distinct CDR3 sequences, just under 20% of them detected once, and 0.75% to 0.95% sits in the top ten. V was trimmed by 7 bases and J by 0 bases, leaving 9 bases between them. This CDR3 has 13 amino acids. The germline V gene encodes CDR1 LNHDA and CDR2 SQIVND (reference sequence). This clonotype was counted at least ten times. Sample: naive CD8+ T cells from blood, with Jurkat cell RNA spiked in. Specified subset: FACS-sorted CD8+CD4-CCR7+CD45RA+ naive T cells. This sequence originates from a human donor in good health. Some libraries in this study had Jurkat cell RNA spiked in. The genes are TRBV19 and TRBJ1-1, with D possibly TRBD1 on 5 matching bases. CDR3 protein: CASTVTVNTEAFF. In DNA, the CDR3 is TGTGCCAGTACCGTGACAGTGAACACTGAAGCTTTCTTT.